The 27 T cell receptor beta chains presented below share a single source sample, sequenced in a study of T-cell reconstitution after alpha-beta-depleted transplantation in children. During its preparation, the TCRbeta library received unique molecular identifiers. Via MiXCR, TCRdb re-called the PCR reads, giving one row per CDR3 protein. Of approximately 520,000 distinct CDR3 sequences in the sample, approximately 10% were seen once. Sequences were derived from PBMCs, mostly from graft donor cells, sampled 180 days after TCRalphabeta/CD19-depleted stem cell transplant. The origin of the receptors is a female patient aged 2-9 years who had a stem cell transplant for aplastic anemia, so the T cells may come from the graft donor.

This clonotype has a count of ten or more. The V gene is TRBV20-1, the J gene TRBJ1-1; D is undetermined. Trimming stripped 2 bases from V and 1 base from J, with 11 bases between. The CDR3 spans 14 residues. Germline V CDR1 and CDR2: DFQATT, SNEGSKA (reference sequence). The DNA of the CDR3 is TGCAGTGCTAGACGGGGAATGGGGAACACTGAAGCTTTCTTT. This gives the protein CSARRGMGNTEAFF.

This clonotype was seen a few times. This rearrangement joins TRBV6-2 or TRBV6-3 to TRBJ2-1, with D possibly being TRBD2 (5 bases). Germline CDR1 MNHEY, CDR2 SVGEGT. CDR3 length equals 14 residues. V lost 2 bases, J lost 5 bases, and 10 bases lay in between. This CDR3 is CASSYGGLNNEQFF. In nucleotides, the CDR3 is TGTGCCAGCAGTTACGGCGGGCTAAACAATGAGCAGTTCTTC.

This clonotype appeared a few times. This chain connects TRBV2 to TRBJ2-3; D uncertain. CDR1 and CDR2 from the germline V gene are SNHLY and FYNNEI. The V end lost 4 bases, the J end lost 6 bases, and 8 bases lay between the germline ends. The CDR3 loop spans 12 amino acids. The CDR3 region is CASSAVSDTQYF. The CDR3 nucleotides read TGTGCCAGCAGTGCGGTGAGCGATACGCAGTATTTT.

The chain couples TRBV29-1 to TRBJ2-6; the D is unclear. Germline CDR1 reads SQVTM; CDR2 reads ANQGSEA. This CDR3 spans 12 amino acids. The V end was cut by 6 bases, the J end by 4 bases, with 7 bases between. DNA for the CDR3: TGCAGCGTGGCCTCCGGGGCCAACGTCCTGACTTTC. It is translated as CSVASGANVLTF.

This clonotype showed up many times. The chain joins TRBV5-1 to TRBJ2-1, with D possibly TRBD2 on 7 matching bases. V dropped 0 bases and J dropped 9 bases, with 16 bases sitting between them. The CDR3 runs to 15 residues. Germline assignment: CDR1 SGHRS and CDR2 YFSETQ. Written as DNA, the CDR3 is TGCGCCAGCAGCTTGGGTCCTGGGGGGGCCTCTGAGCAGTTCTTC. Amino acids: CASSLGPGGASEQFF.

V is TRBV20-1 and J is TRBJ1-5; D ambiguous. The V end lost 0 bases, the J end lost 1 base, and 10 bases lay between the germline ends. Looked up from germline, CDR1 is DFQATT and CDR2 is SNEGSKA (reference sequence). This CDR3 region has 15 residues. In DNA form, the CDR3 reads TGCAGTGCTAGAGATTTAGGGCCGAGCAATCAGCCCCAGCATTTT. It yields the protein CSARDLGPSNQPQHF.

This clonotype was counted only a few times. The chain is built from TRBV12-3 or TRBV12-4 and TRBJ2-2, with 8 bases identical to TRBD1. The CDR3 has 16 amino acids. V dropped 1 base and J dropped 2; count of bases not matched to a gene: 3. In DNA form, the CDR3 reads TGTGCCAGCAGTTTAGTGGGACAGGTTAACACCGGGGAGCTGTTTTTT. Encoded protein: CASSLVGQVNTGELFF.

A few counts support this clonotype. V gene TRBV7-2 combines with J gene TRBJ1-2, with TRBD1 identical over 11 bases. Looked up from germline, CDR1 is SGHTA and CDR2 is FQGNSA. The CDR3 sequence is 17 residues long. V shed 3 bases, J shed 2 bases, and the junction held 8 bases outside the gene matches. This chain's CDR3 is CASSFLGTGGRNYGYTF. CDR3 DNA: TGTGCCAGCAGCTTCCTCGGGACAGGGGGACGCAACTATGGCTACACCTTC.

As to this clonotype: A much larger clone sits a single nucleotide away, making a read error possible. This sequence joins TRBV12-3 or TRBV12-4 and TRBJ2-5, with TRBD1 as a possible D gene (5 bases). The length of the CDR3 is 12 residues. The V end was cut by 8 bases, the J end by 6 bases, with 13 bases between. The CDR3 region is CASRDRGQTQYF. CDR3 DNA: TGTGCCAGCCGTGATAGGGGCCAGACCCAGTACTTC.

This clonotype was observed a handful of times. CDR3 in amino acids: CASSLTGRRASYF. CDR3 sequence (DNA): TGCGCCAGCAGCTTGACCGGGCGACGCGCGTCGTACTTC. This chain connects TRBV5-1 to TRBJ2-4; no firm D call. The germline V gene has CDR1 SGHRS and CDR2 YFSETQ. CDR3 length: 13 amino acids. Between the trimmed V and J ends, which lost 1 base and 15 bases, there was a span of 17 bases.

In this sample, this clonotype turned up many times. The CDR3 here is CASSPRSAGVPETQYF. Here the CDR3 DNA reads TGTGCCAGCAGCCCCCGCAGTGCGGGAGTGCCGGAGACCCAGTACTTC. The gene calls are TRBV7-9 and TRBJ2-5; TRBD2 matches at 7 bases. The V and J ends lost 5 bases and 5 bases, in that order; junction bases with no gene match: 14. CDR3 length: 16 residues. Germline V gives CDR1 SEHNR, CDR2 FQNEAQ (reference sequence).

V and J are TRBV29-1 and TRBJ2-3; maybe TRBD1 (7 bases). Germline CDR1 SQVTM, CDR2 ANQGSEA. The V gene lost 6 bases and the J gene lost 2 bases, with 15 bases spanning the gap. The CDR3 loop spans 14 amino acids. CDR3 region: CSVGGQLITDTQYF. The CDR3 DNA follows: TGCAGCGTGGGGGGACAGTTAATCACAGATACGCAGTATTTT.

This clonotype was counted only a few times. V usage is TRBV7-9 and J usage is TRBJ2-6, with 7 nucleotides matching TRBD2. The V segment lost 7 bases and the J segment 0 bases; nucleotides outside the gene matches: 9. The CDR3 is made up of 17 amino acids. From germline, CDR1 is SEHNR and CDR2 FQNEAQ (reference sequence). DNA of the CDR3: TGTGCCAGCACCCTCGGGCGGGAGTACTCTGGGGCCAACGTCCTGACTTTC. This encodes CASTLGREYSGANVLTF.

This clonotype was recorded a few times. The rearrangement joins TRBV18 to TRBJ2-7; D possibly uses TRBD1 or TRBD2 (5 bases each). This CDR3 contains 14 residues. Germline CDR1 and CDR2: KGHSH and LQKENI. The V and J ends lost 0 bases and 4 bases respectively, with 10 bases between them. The CDR3 DNA is TGTGCCAGCTCACCACCTGGGACGGAGTACGAGCAGTACGTC. Its protein product is CASSPPGTEYEQYV.

The chain couples TRBV7-8 to TRBJ2-7, with no clear D. From germline, CDR1 is SGHVS and CDR2 FQNEAQ. V was pared by 2 bases and J by 6 bases, with 8 bases between. The CDR3 consists of 12 residues. The CDR3 is CASSLLVPEQYF. As DNA, the CDR3 is TGTGCCAGCAGCTTACTAGTACCCGAGCAGTACTTC.

The chain carries TRBV20-1 and TRBJ2-7; 11 nucleotides line up with TRBD2. This CDR3 has 16 residues. Trimming cost V 2 bases and J 3 bases; bases outside gene matches: 9. The germline V gene encodes CDR1 DFQATT and CDR2 SNEGSKA (reference sequence). The CDR3 loop reads CSARRLLAGVGYEQYF. The CDR3, as DNA: TGCAGTGCTAGACGTCTACTAGCGGGAGTTGGCTACGAGCAGTACTTC.

This clonotype has only a few counts. This rearrangement joins TRBV6-2 or TRBV6-3 to TRBJ1-1; maybe TRBD1 (6 bases). There are 13 residues in the CDR3. With 6 bases removed from V and 0 bases from J, the gap between germline ends came to 8 bases. Germline lookup yields CDR1 MNHEY and CDR2 SVGEGT. The CDR3 nucleotides read TGTGCCAGCAGGACAGGCATGAACACTGAAGCTTTCTTT. This encodes CASRTGMNTEAFF.

The rearrangement joins TRBV27 to TRBJ1-5, with 8 bases matching TRBD1. The CDR3 is 14 residues long. Germline V gene data show CDR1 as MNHEY and CDR2 as SMNVEV (reference sequence). The trim removed 10 bases at V and 4 bases at J, leaving 9 bases unmatched. This chain's CDR3 is CATSDRGPNQPQHF. The CDR3 DNA is TGTGCCACCTCAGACAGGGGTCCGAATCAGCCCCAGCATTTT.

The rearrangement links TRBV19 to TRBJ1-1; D call uncertain. This CDR3 contains 14 residues. Trimming stripped 4 bases from V and 3 bases from J, with 12 bases between. Germline CDR1 LNHDA, CDR2 SQIVND (reference sequence). CDR3 nucleotides: TGTGCCAGTAGTAACTCGATGAGGGACACTGAAGCTTTCTTT. Translated, it gives CASSNSMRDTEAFF.

The chain combines TRBV20-1 with TRBJ2-7, with 11 positions matching TRBD1. V lost 6 bases to trimming and J lost 3 bases; unmatched junction nucleotides: 13. This CDR3 contains 16 residues. Germline lookup yields CDR1 DFQATT and CDR2 SNEGSKA (reference sequence). This CDR3 reads CSAAGQGDVRSYEQYF. CDR3 in DNA: TGCAGTGCCGCGGGACAGGGGGACGTCCGAAGCTACGAGCAGTACTTC.

V and J are TRBV20-1 and TRBJ2-1, with TRBD2 identical over 12 bases. Trimming took 6 bases from V and 6 from J; bases not matched to a gene: 15. This CDR3 comprises 17 residues. CDR1 and CDR2 from the germline V gene are DFQATT and SNEGSKA (reference sequence). The CDR3 loop is CSAPRASGRVPGNEQFF. CDR3 DNA: TGCAGTGCCCCACGGGCTAGCGGGAGGGTTCCGGGCAATGAGCAGTTCTTC.

The chain combines TRBV10-1 with TRBJ1-1; 7 nucleotides agree with TRBD1. V lost 2 bases and J lost 1; bases outside the gene matches: 1. The CDR3 loop spans 14 amino acids. The germline V gene encodes CDR1 WNHNN and CDR2 SYGVQD (reference sequence). The CDR3 loop is CASSERTGNTEAFF. The CDR3, as DNA: TGCGCCAGCAGTGAGCGGACAGGGAACACTGAAGCTTTCTTT.

The chain has TRBV5-1 and TRBJ2-7; no definite D call. This CDR3 region has 15 residues. Trimming removed 0 bases from V and 0 bases from J, with 10 bases in between. Germline assignment: CDR1 SGHRS and CDR2 YFSETQ. DNA for the CDR3: TGCGCCAGCAGCTTGGACGGCTGGAGCTCCTACGAGCAGTACTTC. This sequence encodes CASSLDGWSSYEQYF. The whole variable domain, filled in from reference TRBV5-1 and TRBJ2-7, reads KAGVTQTPRYLIKTRGQQVTLSCSPISGHRSVSWYQQTPGQGLQFLFEYFSETQRNKGNFPGRFSGRQFSNSRSEMNVSTLELGDSALYLCASSLDGWSSYEQYFGPGTRLTVT.

This rearrangement joins TRBV4-3 to TRBJ2-3; possibly TRBD1 for D (5 bases). V shed 2 bases and J shed 4 bases, with 16 bases lying between them. This CDR3 region has 16 residues. Germline CDR1 and CDR2: LGHNA and YSLEER. CDR3 sequence reads: CASSQIGVGKADTQYF. The CDR3 bases are TGCGCCAGCAGCCAAATAGGGGTAGGCAAGGCAGATACGCAGTATTTT.

Only a few counts were recorded for this clonotype. This rearrangement joins TRBV4-1 to TRBJ2-7; D not certain. The CDR3 loop spans 14 amino acids. CDR1 and CDR2 (germline): MGHRA, YSYEKL. The CDR3 DNA is TGCGCCAGCAGCCTCTCAAGCGAGACCCCCCCTTTAAGCGTC. This translates into CASSLSSETPPLSV.

The sample holds a few counts of this clonotype. The J gene is TRBJ1-3, the V gene TRBV28; D unclear. V lost 5 bases and J lost 2, with 10 bases in between. CDR1 is MDHEN and CDR2 is SYDVKM in the germline V gene. The CDR3 totals 14 residues. CDR3 sequence reads: CASSLTRPGNTIYF. CDR3 DNA: TGTGCCAGCAGTCTGACTCGGCCTGGAAACACCATATATTTT.

On this clonotype: Sequence at one end of the junction differs from germline and may be a read error. The chain has TRBV12-3 or TRBV12-4 and TRBJ1-3; TRBD1 might be the D (5 bases). CDR3 length: 17 amino acids. The CDR3 reads CGSSFFGGPSSGNTIYF. CDR3 DNA sequence: TGTGGCAGCAGTTTTTTCGGGGGTCCCAGCTCTGGAAACACCATATATTTC.